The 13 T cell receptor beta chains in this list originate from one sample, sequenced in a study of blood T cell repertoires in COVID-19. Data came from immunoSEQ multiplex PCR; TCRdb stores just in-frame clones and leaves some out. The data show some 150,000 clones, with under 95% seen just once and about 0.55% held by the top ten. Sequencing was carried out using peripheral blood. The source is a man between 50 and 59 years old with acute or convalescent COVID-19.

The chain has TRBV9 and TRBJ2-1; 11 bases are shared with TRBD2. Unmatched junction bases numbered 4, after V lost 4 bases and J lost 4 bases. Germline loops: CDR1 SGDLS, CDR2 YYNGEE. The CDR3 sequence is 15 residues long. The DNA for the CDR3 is TGTGCCAGCAGCCCTACTAGCGGGGGTTACAATGAGCAGTTCTTC. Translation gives CASSPTSGGYNEQFF.

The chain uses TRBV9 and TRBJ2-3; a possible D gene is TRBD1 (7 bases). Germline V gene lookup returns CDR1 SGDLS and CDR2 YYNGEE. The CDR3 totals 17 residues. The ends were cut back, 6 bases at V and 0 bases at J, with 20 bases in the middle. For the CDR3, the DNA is TGTGCCAGCACGGAGGGAGCCAGGGGGGCGAGCACAGATACGCAGTATTTT. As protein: CASTEGARGASTDTQYF.

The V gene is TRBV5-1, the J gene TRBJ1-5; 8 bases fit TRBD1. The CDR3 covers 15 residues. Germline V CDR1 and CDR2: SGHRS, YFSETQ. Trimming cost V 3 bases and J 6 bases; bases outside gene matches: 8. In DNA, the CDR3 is TGCGCCAGCAGCTGGGGAGGACAGGGCGGTCAGCCCCAGCATTTT. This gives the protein CASSWGGQGGQPQHF. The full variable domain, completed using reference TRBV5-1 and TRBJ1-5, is KAGVTQTPRYLIKTRGQQVTLSCSPISGHRSVSWYQQTPGQGLQFLFEYFSETQRNKGNFPGRFSGRQFSNSRSEMNVSTLELGDSALYLCASSWGGQGGQPQHFGDGTRLSIL.

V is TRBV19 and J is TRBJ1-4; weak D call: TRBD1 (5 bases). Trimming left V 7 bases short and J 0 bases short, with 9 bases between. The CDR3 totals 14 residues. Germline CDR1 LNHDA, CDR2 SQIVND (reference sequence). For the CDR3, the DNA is TGTGCCAGTACCCCGACAGCAACTAATGAAAAACTGTTTTTT. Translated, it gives CASTPTATNEKLFF.

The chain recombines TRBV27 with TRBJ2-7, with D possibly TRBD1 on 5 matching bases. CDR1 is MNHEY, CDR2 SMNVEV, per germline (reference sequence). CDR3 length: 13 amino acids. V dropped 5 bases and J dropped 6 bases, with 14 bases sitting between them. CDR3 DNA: TGTGCCAGCAGTCCCAGGGTAGGCTTCGAGCAGTACTTC. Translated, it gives CASSPRVGFEQYF.

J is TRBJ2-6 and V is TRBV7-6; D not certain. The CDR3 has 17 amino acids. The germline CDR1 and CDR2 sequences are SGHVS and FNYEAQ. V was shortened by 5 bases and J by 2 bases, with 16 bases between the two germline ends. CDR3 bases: TGTGCCAGCAGCATCCTCGGTCCGGGTGCTGGGGCCAACGTCCTGACTTTC. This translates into CASSILGPGAGANVLTF.

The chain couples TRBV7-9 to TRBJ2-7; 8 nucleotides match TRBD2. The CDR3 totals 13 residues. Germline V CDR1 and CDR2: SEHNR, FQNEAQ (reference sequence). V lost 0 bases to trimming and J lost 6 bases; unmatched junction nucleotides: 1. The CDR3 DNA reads TGTGCCAGCAGCTTAGCTCTAGCGGGCGAGCAGTACGTC. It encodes CASSLALAGEQYV.

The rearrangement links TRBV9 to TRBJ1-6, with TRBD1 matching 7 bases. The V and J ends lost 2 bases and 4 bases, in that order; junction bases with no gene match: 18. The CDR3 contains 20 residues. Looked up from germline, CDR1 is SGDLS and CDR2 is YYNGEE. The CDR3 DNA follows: TGTGCCAGCAGCGTCTCCAGCTTCTCGGGGGCAGGGGGATATAATTCACCCCTCCACTTT. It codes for CASSVSSFSGAGGYNSPLHF.

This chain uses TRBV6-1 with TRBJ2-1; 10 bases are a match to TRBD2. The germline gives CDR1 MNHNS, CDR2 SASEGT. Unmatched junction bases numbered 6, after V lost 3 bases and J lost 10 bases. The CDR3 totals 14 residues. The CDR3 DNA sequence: TGTGCCAGCAGTGATTTTCTAGCGGGGGCCGAGCAGTTCTTC. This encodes CASSDFLAGAEQFF.

Here the CDR3 DNA reads TGCGCCAGCAGCTTAGGGACTGCGCTCTTTGGCTACACCTTC. As protein: CASSLGTALFGYTF. The chain joins TRBV5-1 to TRBJ1-2; maybe TRBD1 (5 bases). The ends were cut back, 2 bases at V and 7 bases at J, with 15 bases in the middle. This CDR3 is 14 amino acids long. Germline CDR1 reads SGHRS; CDR2 reads YFSETQ.

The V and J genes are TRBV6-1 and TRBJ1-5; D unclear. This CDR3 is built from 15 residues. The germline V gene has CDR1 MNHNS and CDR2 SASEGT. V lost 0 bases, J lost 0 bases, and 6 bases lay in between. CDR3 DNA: TGTGCCAGCAGTGAAGCGGGCCTTAGCAATCAGCCCCAGCATTTT. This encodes CASSEAGLSNQPQHF.

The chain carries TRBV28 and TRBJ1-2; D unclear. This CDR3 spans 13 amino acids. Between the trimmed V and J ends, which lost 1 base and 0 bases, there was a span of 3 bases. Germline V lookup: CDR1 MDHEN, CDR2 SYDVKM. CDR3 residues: CASSLSTNYGYTF. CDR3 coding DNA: TGTGCCAGCAGTTTATCAACTAACTATGGCTACACCTTC.

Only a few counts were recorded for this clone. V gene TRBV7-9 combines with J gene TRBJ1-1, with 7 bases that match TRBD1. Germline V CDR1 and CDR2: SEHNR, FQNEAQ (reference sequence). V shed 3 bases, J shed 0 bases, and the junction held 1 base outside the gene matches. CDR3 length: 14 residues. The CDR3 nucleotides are TGTGCCAGCAGCTTCGGGACAGTGAACACTGAAGCTTTCTTT. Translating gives CASSFGTVNTEAFF.